Reported below is one TCR beta chain. The entry originates in a study of T cell changes during pregnancy in multiple sclerosis. Germline-derived CDR1 and CDR2 are SGHTS and YDEGEE. Trimming took off 4 bases at V and 7 bases at J, with 19 bases between the two ends. This CDR3 is built from 15 residues. Libraries were prepared by immunoSEQ multiplex PCR; TCRdb keeps only in-frame clonotypes and omits some of them. The data contain 56,000 or so clones, about 88% of them singletons. The chain couples TRBV5-8 to TRBJ2-3; possible D gene TRBD2, 5 bases. The sequences come from peripheral blood, collected after pregnancy. The clonotype comes from a female donor with multiple sclerosis, enrolled in a pregnancy study. The CDR3: CASSKTRSAFYTQYF. The CDR3 coding sequence is TGTGCCAGCAGCAAAACTAGGTCGGCGTTTTATACGCAGTATTTT.